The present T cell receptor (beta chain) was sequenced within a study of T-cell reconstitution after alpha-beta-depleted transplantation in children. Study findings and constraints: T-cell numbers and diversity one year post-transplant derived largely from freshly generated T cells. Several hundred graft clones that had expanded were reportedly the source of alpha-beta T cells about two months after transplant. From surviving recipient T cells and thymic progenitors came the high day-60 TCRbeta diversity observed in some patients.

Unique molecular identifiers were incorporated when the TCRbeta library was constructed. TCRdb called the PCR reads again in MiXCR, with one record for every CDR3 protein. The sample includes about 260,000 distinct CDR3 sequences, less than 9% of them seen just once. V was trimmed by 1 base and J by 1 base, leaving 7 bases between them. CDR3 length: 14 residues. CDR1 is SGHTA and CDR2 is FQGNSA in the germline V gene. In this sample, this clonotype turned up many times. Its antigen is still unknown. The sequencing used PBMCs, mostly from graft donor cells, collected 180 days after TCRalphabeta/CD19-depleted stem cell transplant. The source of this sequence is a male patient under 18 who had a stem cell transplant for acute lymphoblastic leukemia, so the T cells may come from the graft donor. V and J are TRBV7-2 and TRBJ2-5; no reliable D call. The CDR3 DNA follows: TGTGCCAGCAGCTTAGGGCCAACCCAAGAGACCCAGTACTTC. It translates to CASSLGPTQETQYF.